The 15 T cell receptor beta chains below were found in one sample sequenced in a study of T cell responses to AZD1222 COVID-19 vaccine. The data were produced by immunoSEQ multiplex PCR, yet TCRdb's version contains in-frame clones alone and is incomplete. Of about 120,000 clones listed, 85% to 95% are singletons. The input for sequencing was peripheral blood, taken on day 0 of AZD1222 vaccination. The receptors derive from an adult in good health.

V is TRBV19 and J is TRBJ1-4, with TRBD1 identical over 11 bases. V shed 4 bases and J 2 bases; nucleotides not matched to a gene: 9. CDR3 length equals 18 residues. Germline V gene sequence: CDR1 LNHDA, CDR2 SQIVND (reference sequence). In DNA form, the CDR3 reads TGTGCCAGTAGTAAATACCGGGACAGGGGGACCACTAATGAAAAACTGTTTTTT. It specifies CASSKYRDRGTTNEKLFF.

The chain links TRBV21-1 to TRBJ1-5. TRBV21-1 is given as a pseudogene. The CDR3 has 14 amino acids. CDR3 DNA sequence: TGTGCGGCGGAGCAATGCTATAGCAATCAGCCCCAGCATTTT. Protein sequence: CAAEQCYSNQPQHF.

The chain combines TRBV11-2 with TRBJ1-1; D is ambiguous. The length of the CDR3 is 11 residues. V shed 1 base and J shed 11 bases, with 8 bases lying between them. Germline V lookup: CDR1 SGHAT, CDR2 FQNNGV. In DNA, the CDR3 is TGTGCCAGCAGCTTAGGCCCGTGGGCTTTCTTT. Amino acids: CASSLGPWAFF.

This chain connects TRBV18 to TRBJ1-1; D is undetermined. This CDR3 has 14 residues. V was trimmed by 4 bases and J by 1 base, leaving 10 bases between them. Germline V lookup: CDR1 KGHSH, CDR2 LQKENI. CDR3 in DNA: TGTGCCAGCTCACTAAGTGGCGGGAACACTGAAGCTTTCTTT. Translating it yields CASSLSGGNTEAFF. Drawing the rest from reference TRBV18 and TRBJ1-1, the complete variable domain is NAGVMQNPRHLVRRRGQEARLRCSPMKGHSHVYWYRQLPEEGLKFMVYLQKENIIDESGMPKERFSAEFPKEGPSILRIQQVVRGDSAAYFCASSLSGGNTEAFFGQGTRLTVV.

This chain uses TRBV27 with TRBJ2-1; D unclear. Germline-derived CDR1 and CDR2 are MNHEY and SMNVEV (reference sequence). This CDR3 contains 12 residues. V lost 5 bases and J 9 bases, leaving 11 bases between the germline ends. CDR3 protein: CASSRTRGEQFF. As DNA, the CDR3 is TGTGCCAGCAGTCGGACCCGCGGTGAGCAGTTCTTC.

This chain connects TRBV6-1 to TRBJ1-2; maybe TRBD1 (6 bases). This CDR3 contains 13 residues. The germline V and J ends were trimmed by 3 bases and 7 bases, with 12 bases remaining between them. Germline V gene sequence: CDR1 MNHNS, CDR2 SASEGT. CDR3 DNA sequence: TGTGCCAGCAGTGACAGGGGTTGGTTTGGCTACACCTTC. It yields the protein CASSDRGWFGYTF.

The chain uses TRBV5-1 and TRBJ1-2, with 8 bases that match TRBD1. Germline CDR1 SGHRS, CDR2 YFSETQ. CDR3 length: 16 residues. Germline trimming cut 4 bases from V and 4 bases from J; bases unmatched to any gene: 12. CDR3 in amino acids: CASSPGGQEISYGYTF. The DNA of the CDR3 is TGCGCCAGCAGCCCGGGGGGACAGGAGATCTCCTATGGCTACACCTTC.

The chain combines TRBV5-4 with TRBJ1-2, with TRBD1 as a possible D gene (5 bases). This CDR3 contains 16 residues. The germline V gene has CDR1 SGHNT and CDR2 YYREEE (reference sequence). V lost 0 bases and J lost 7, with 19 bases in between. This chain's CDR3 is CASSLGGLGRGIGYTF. CDR3 bases: TGTGCCAGCAGCTTGGGGGGGTTGGGGAGAGGCATTGGCTACACCTTC.

The gene calls are TRBV4-1 and TRBJ2-7; D is tentatively TRBD1 or TRBD2 (5 bases each). The CDR3 spans 15 residues. V lost 5 bases to trimming and J lost 3 bases, with 17 bases between them. CDR1 and CDR2 from the germline V gene are MGHRA and YSYEKL. CDR3 nucleotide sequence: TGCGCCAGCAGCACCGGGGTCCAGGGTAGCTACGAGCAGTACTTC. Protein product: CASSTGVQGSYEQYF.

This chain uses TRBV6-1 with TRBJ1-4; TRBD1 aligns across 8 bases. The CDR3 loop spans 14 amino acids. Germline V gene sequence: CDR1 MNHNS, CDR2 SASEGT. The V gene end was trimmed by 3 bases and the J gene end by 13 bases; junction bases not matched to a gene: 10. The CDR3 reads CASSEDRLQGGLFF. CDR3 DNA: TGTGCCAGCAGTGAGGACCGACTACAGGGGGGACTGTTTTTT.

This chain joins TRBV11-3 and TRBJ2-3, with 8 bases fitting TRBD2. This CDR3 contains 15 residues. Germline V CDR1 and CDR2: SGHNT, YENEEA. Trimming removed 5 bases from V and 0 bases from J; junction bases left unmatched: 4. The CDR3 sequence: CASSPSGFSTDTQYF. DNA of the CDR3: TGTGCCAGCAGCCCTAGCGGGTTTAGCACAGATACGCAGTATTTT.

The chain joins TRBV28 to TRBJ2-4; 7 bases align to TRBD1. V dropped 6 bases and J dropped 0; count of bases not matched to a gene: 8. There are 16 residues in the CDR3. In germline, CDR1 is MDHEN, CDR2 SYDVKM. The CDR3 loop reads CASRLQGGKAKNIQYF. CDR3 in DNA: TGTGCCAGCAGACTCCAAGGGGGCAAAGCCAAAAACATTCAGTACTTC.

The V call is TRBV18, the J call TRBJ2-7, with D possibly being TRBD2 (6 bases). CDR3 size: 16 residues. Trimming removed 6 bases at V and 3 bases at J, with 21 bases between. Germline V lookup: CDR1 KGHSH, CDR2 LQKENI. The CDR3 is CASSPNGGLLIYEQYF. Here the CDR3 DNA reads TGTGCCAGCTCCCCCAATGGGGGACTTCTTATCTACGAGCAGTACTTC.

The chain combines TRBV5-1 with TRBJ1-3, with a possible D match to TRBD1 (5 bases). CDR3 length: 15 amino acids. Germline CDR1 reads SGHRS; CDR2 reads YFSETQ. V shed 0 bases and J shed 3 bases, with 10 bases lying between them. The CDR3 region has the DNA TGCGCCAGCAGCTTGGGGGGTACAGGTGGAAACACCATATATTTT. This gives the protein CASSLGGTGGNTIYF.

The chain links TRBV21-1 to TRBJ2-3. TRBV21-1 is listed as a pseudogene. The CDR3 contains 17 residues. DNA of the CDR3: TGTGCCAGCAGCAAAGTGGTGGGTAGGGGGGTCGCAGATACGCAGTATTTT. Protein product: CASSKVVGRGVADTQYF.